The present entry profiles one T cell receptor beta chain with its context. Authors' analysis steps: Scientists estimated how many nucleated cells there were by amplifying reference gene primers. TCRdb keeps only in-frame clones here, not all; method: immunoSEQ multiplex PCR. The V and J calls and clone size are taken from that table; D and trimming were inferred from the DNA. This sample has approximately 70,000 clones; 91% occur once, and the top ten carry 10% to 15%. This record belongs to a study of blood T cell repertoires in COVID-19. About the research overall: The United States, Italy and Spain provided the acute and convalescent COVID-19 samples. Sources were T cells, B-cell-depleted T cells, or PBMCs; the material itself was cDNA or gDNA.

The CDR3 contains 15 residues. Trimming cost V 6 bases and J 0 bases; bases outside gene matches: 4. Germline CDR1 is MDHEN and CDR2 is SYDVKM. This rearrangement joins TRBV28 to TRBJ2-3, with 9 positions matching TRBD2. Sequencing input: peripheral blood. The receptor was derived from a human donor with active COVID-19. The donor label of this sample is uncertain. The CDR3 sequence: CASRYSGGSTDTQYF. The CDR3 nucleotides read TGTGCCAGCAGATATAGCGGGGGTAGCACAGATACGCAGTATTTT.